This entry describes one TCR beta chain. The antigen is not known. The data are from a study of blood T cells in healthy people across ages. Study results and limitations: Long-lived donors had more naive CD4+ cells and higher diversity than aged donors. Age advanced and TCR beta diversity per million T cells fell, roughly linearly.

This CDR3 has 15 residues. V gave up 6 bases and J gave up 5 bases; unmatched junction bases: 7. From germline, CDR1 is ENHRY and CDR2 SYGVKD. With a J-beta primer mix and a sample-barcoded 5' primer, a second PCR ran about 7 to 12 cycles. TCRdb re-called the 5' RACE reads with MiXCR, one entry per CDR3 protein. The sample includes 750,000 to 850,000 distinct CDR3 sequences, just under 25% of them seen just once. Drawing of peripheral blood yielded about 10 milliliters from each donor. The same data also contributed to another study, on T cells of mothers and their children. From that second work: With unrelated pairs as the comparison, related mother-child pairs had a slightly higher overlap that was not significant.

The gene calls are TRBV10-3 and TRBJ2-5; 12 bases align to TRBD2. The origin of this receptor is a boy under 18 in good health. The sequenced sample consisted of blood. The CDR3 region is CAISDGLAGLETQYF. CDR3 DNA: TGTGCCATCAGCGATGGACTAGCGGGGTTGGAGACCCAGTACTTC.